This T cell receptor (beta chain) was recorded in a study of chemoradiotherapy in HPV16-positive cancers. This CDR3 spans 13 amino acids. V lost 6 bases to trimming and J lost 5 bases; unmatched junction nucleotides: 5. Germline V CDR1 and CDR2: MNHNS, SASEGT. Study-wide findings and caveats: The functional HPV-specific definition rests on just a couple of HPV16-positive patients.

Assay used: immunoSEQ multiplex PCR; TCRdb lists only in-frame clones, some missing. This sample yields 20,000 or so clones, of which 75% to 90% are seen a single time; over 3.5% belongs to the top ten. On this clone: Antigen: not known.

This TCR came from a human donor with HPV-associated anogenital cancer. The sequencing used blood, collected from a patient who underwent chemoradiotherapy. This chain uses TRBV6-1 with TRBJ2-7, with 9 bases matching TRBD1. The CDR3 DNA is TGTGCCAGCAGAAGGGACAGGGTGGACGAGCAGTACTTC. It yields the protein CASRRDRVDEQYF.